This T cell receptor (beta chain) emerged from a study of blood T cell repertoires in COVID-19. Background on the study: Italy, Spain and the United States were the sources of the convalescent and acute COVID-19 samples. T cells, B-cell-depleted T cells, or PBMCs provided the cDNA or gDNA that served as material.

As originally analysed: By means of reference gene primer amplification, nucleated cell counts were estimated. Data came from immunoSEQ multiplex PCR; TCRdb stores just in-frame clones and leaves some out. V and J calls and clone size are as listed in that table; D and trimming were resolved from the DNA. Counted here are roughly 300,000 clones, around 87% occurring once; the ten biggest clones make up about 8%. CDR3 length: 20 amino acids. After removal of 4 bases from V and 2 bases from J, the junction contained 21 bases not matched to a gene. Sequences were obtained from peripheral blood. The chain has TRBV23-1 and TRBJ2-3; 7 bases agree with TRBD2. TRBV23-1 is known as an ORF, though its function is uncertain. The origin of this receptor is a woman aged 50 to 65 who had recovered from COVID-19. CDR3 protein: CASSPNGTTYRLAVTDTQYF. The CDR3 nucleotides read TGCGCCAGCAGTCCGAACGGGACCACCTATAGGCTAGCGGTCACAGATACGCAGTATTTT.